This T cell receptor beta chain originates from a study of PD-1 blockade in classical Hodgkin lymphoma (TCRdb year 2020). Broadly, across the study: Nivolumab dosing was 3 mg/kg intravenously every 2 weeks, continuing until either disease progression or unacceptable toxicity. A peripheral blood immune signature of response to PD-1 blockade in classical Hodgkin lymphoma was defined using TCR beta sequencing and CyTOF. What the study reported, not specific to this receptor: The study was restricted to a single clinical trial cohort, and the causes of repertoire differences, possibly disease activity or prior therapy, were left undefined. By C4D1, a significant rise was seen in CD4+ TCR diversity but not in CD8+ TCR diversity (p=0.0027 vs p=0.16), and the rise was most apparent among complete responders (p=0.02). Lower diversity was observed in patients in whom nivolumab was started less than 1 year after ASCT, and these patients were excluded from later analyses so that confounding by immune reconstitution would be avoided. Baseline TCR diversity was reported as lower in newly diagnosed patients than in healthy donors, and lower still in relapsed/refractory patients. Trial patients achieving complete response had baseline diversity similar to newly diagnosed patients, whereas partial responders and progressors had significantly lower diversity.

Note on this clone: Its antigen specificity is not known. Per-nucleotide qualities are absent, and no much larger clonotype sits a single base away.

The time point label on this specimen signifies: cycle 1 day 1 (C1D1), immediately before nivolumab initiation. Every trial patient had relapsed after autologous stem cell transplantation, and cohorts A, B and C differed in prior brentuximab vedotin exposure. The trial cohort included fewer than 65 patients with relapsed/refractory classical Hodgkin lymphoma, and each patient had a best overall response of complete response, partial response or progressive disease. Trial patients were treated with single-agent nivolumab in the multi-cohort phase II CheckMate 205 trial. Best overall response was determined by an independent review committee according to the 2007 International Working Group response criteria. Trial PBMCs were collected just before the start of nivolumab (C1D1) and during therapy at cycle 2 day 1 and cycle 4 day 1. After peripheral blood was drawn into 8 mL Vacutainer Cell Preparation Tubes, PBMCs were isolated by centrifugation and then cryopreserved.

Per the germline V gene (reference sequence), SGHNT is the CDR1 and YYREEE is the CDR2. Reading from cysteine to phenylalanine, the CDR3 counts 13 amino acids. This entry keeps only the CDR3 DNA: 39 bases, framed from base 1. A distance of 12 bases separates the germline ends of V and J, which lose 2 bases and 7 bases respectively. The Qiagen DNeasy kit was used to extract genomic DNA both from unsorted PBMCs and from the negatively selected CD4+ and CD8+ fractions. Using primers that anneal to V and J segments, immunoSEQ multiplex PCR amplified the TCR beta CDR3 regions. A synthetic immune receptor repertoire was used to minimize amplification bias, and any residual bias was removed computationally once sequencing was done. For the original study's pipeline: Custom Python scripts were used to quantify repertoire diversity as the Shannon entropy index. Unsorted, CD4+ and CD8+ repertoires were analyzed separately, except for combined analyses in which CD4+ and CD8+ sequences were merged in silico. Clonal expansion was defined as at least a 2-fold frequency increase after treatment relative to C1D1, with a pseudocount of 0.5 for undetected baseline clones. Clones with 0 or 1 copy at C1D1 were classified as singleton clones, and clones with 2 or more copies were classified as non-singleton clones. Clones expanded in unsorted samples were assigned a CD4+, CD8+ or unknown annotation through matching of protein sequences in sorted samples from the same patient. Diversity changes from C1D1 to C4D1 were tested in paired samples using Wilcoxon tests. TCRdb stores this immuneACCESS table with in-frame sequences only. Part of the clones is absent; in the studies checked, under half of the shortfall reflects unresolved V genes, and no reason is known for the rest. The V and J calls and the clone size are those of that table, but D and trimming were determined from the DNA. The sample contains some 60,000 clones, over 75% of them found a single time. The ten largest clones capture approximately 15% of the sample.

The sequence joins TRBV5-4 to TRBJ1-2; TRBD1 is a weak D gene call, 6 bases matching. The specimen comprised peripheral blood mononuclear cells (PBMCs), sampled at baseline. The receptor comes from a human donor with classical Hodgkin lymphoma. This receptor has the CDR3 CASSFSGARGYTF. The bases read TGTGCCAGCAGCTTTTCGGGGGCGCGTGGCTACACCTTC.